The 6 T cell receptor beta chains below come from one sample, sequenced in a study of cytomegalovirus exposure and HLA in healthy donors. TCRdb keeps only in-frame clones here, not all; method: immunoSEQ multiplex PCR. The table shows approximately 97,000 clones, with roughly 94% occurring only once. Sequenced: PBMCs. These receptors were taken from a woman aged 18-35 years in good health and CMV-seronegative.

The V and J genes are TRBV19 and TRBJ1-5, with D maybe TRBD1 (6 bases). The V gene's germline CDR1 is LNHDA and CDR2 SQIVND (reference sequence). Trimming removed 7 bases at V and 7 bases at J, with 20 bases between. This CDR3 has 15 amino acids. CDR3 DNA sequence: TGTGCCAGTACCCGAAGCAGGGGTGGAAGACAGCCCCAGCATTTT. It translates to CASTRSRGGRQPQHF. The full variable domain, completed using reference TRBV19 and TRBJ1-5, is DGGITQSPKYLFRKEGQNVTLSCEQNLNHDAMYWYRQDPGQGLRLIYYSQIVNDFQKGDIAEGYSVSREKKESFPLTVTSAQKNPTAFYLCASTRSRGGRQPQHFGDGTRLSIL.

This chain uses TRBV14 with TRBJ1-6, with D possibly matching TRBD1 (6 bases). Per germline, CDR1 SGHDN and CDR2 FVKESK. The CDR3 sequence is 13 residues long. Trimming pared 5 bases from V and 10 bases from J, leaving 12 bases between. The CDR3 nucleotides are TGTGCCAGCAGCTCCGACAGGAGGTCACCCCTCCACTTT. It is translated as CASSSDRRSPLHF.

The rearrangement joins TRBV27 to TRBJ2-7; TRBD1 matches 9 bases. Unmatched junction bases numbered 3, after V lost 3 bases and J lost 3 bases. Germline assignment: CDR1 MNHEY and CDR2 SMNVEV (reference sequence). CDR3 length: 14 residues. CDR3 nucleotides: TGTGCCAGCAGTTTCATGGACAGGGGCTACGAGCAGTACTTC. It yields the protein CASSFMDRGYEQYF.

The chain's CDR3 is CASSDGQGAGEQYF. In DNA form, the CDR3 reads TGTGCCAGCAGTGACGGACAGGGGGCAGGCGAGCAGTACTTC. The gene calls are TRBV6-1 and TRBJ2-7; TRBD1 aligns across 11 bases. The CDR3 has 14 residues. Unmatched junction bases numbered 4, after V lost 3 bases and J lost 6 bases. Germline CDR1 reads MNHNS; CDR2 reads SASEGT.

As DNA, the CDR3 is TGTGCCAGCAGCCCAAGGGGGGGTGGGAGCACAGATACGCAGTATTTT. Amino acid sequence: CASSPRGGGSTDTQYF. This rearrangement joins TRBV7-2 to TRBJ2-3; TRBD2 might be the D (7 bases). The CDR3 contains 16 residues. Germline V gene sequence: CDR1 SGHTA, CDR2 FQGNSA. Between the trimmed V and J ends, which lost 5 bases and 0 bases, there was a span of 15 bases.

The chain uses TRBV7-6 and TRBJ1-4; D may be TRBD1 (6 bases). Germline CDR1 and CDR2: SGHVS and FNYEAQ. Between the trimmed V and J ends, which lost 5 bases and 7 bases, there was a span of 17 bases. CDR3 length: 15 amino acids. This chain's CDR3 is CASSLRQAWGEKLFF. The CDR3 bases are TGTGCCAGCAGCCTTCGACAGGCCTGGGGTGAAAAACTGTTTTTT.